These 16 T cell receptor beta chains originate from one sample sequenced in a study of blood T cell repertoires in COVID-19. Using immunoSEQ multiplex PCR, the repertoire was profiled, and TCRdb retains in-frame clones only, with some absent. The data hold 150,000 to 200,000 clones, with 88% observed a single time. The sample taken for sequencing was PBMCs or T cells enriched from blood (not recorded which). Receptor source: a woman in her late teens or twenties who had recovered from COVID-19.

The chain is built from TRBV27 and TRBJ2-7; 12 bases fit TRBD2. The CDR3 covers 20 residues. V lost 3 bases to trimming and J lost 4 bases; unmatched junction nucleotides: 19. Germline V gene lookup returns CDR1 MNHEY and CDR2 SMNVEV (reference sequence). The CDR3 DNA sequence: TGTGCCAGCAGTTTGTCGCCTCGGACTAGCGGGATAAGTTTTGGGTACGAGCAGTACTTC. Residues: CASSLSPRTSGISFGYEQYF.

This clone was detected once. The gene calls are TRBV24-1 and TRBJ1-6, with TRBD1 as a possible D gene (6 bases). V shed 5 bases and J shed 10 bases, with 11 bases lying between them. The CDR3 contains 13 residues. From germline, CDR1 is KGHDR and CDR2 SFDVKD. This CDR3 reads CATSVGAGSPLHF. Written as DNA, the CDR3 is TGTGCCACCAGTGTGGGGGCCGGGTCACCCCTCCACTTT.

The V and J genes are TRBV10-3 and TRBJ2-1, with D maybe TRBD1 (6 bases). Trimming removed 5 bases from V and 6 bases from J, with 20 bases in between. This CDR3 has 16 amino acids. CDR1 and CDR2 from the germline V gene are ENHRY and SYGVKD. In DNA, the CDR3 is TGTGCCATCAGTCAAAACAGGGTTGGGGCCTTCAATGAGCAGTTCTTC. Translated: CAISQNRVGAFNEQFF.

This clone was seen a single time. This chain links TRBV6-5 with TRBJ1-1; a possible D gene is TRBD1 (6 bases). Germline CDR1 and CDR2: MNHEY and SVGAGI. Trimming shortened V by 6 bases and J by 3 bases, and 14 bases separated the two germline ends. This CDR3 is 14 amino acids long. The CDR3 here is CASSPAGGHTEAFF. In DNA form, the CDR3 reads TGTGCCAGCAGCCCCGCGGGGGGGCACACTGAAGCTTTCTTT.

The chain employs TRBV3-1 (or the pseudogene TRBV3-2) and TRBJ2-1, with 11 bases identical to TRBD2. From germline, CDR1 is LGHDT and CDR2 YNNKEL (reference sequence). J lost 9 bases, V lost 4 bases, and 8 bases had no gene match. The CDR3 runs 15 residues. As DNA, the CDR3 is TGTGCCAGCAGCCCCATAGCGGGAGGGCATGGTGAGCAGTTCTTC. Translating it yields CASSPIAGGHGEQFF.

The CDR3 bases are TGTGCCAGCAGCTTAGCCCTATGGGACAGCAAAAACTATGGCTACACCTTC. Amino acid sequence: CASSLALWDSKNYGYTF. The genes are TRBV7-2 and TRBJ1-2; the match to TRBD1 covers 7 bases. Looked up from germline, CDR1 is SGHTA and CDR2 is FQGNSA. The CDR3 has 17 residues. Trimming cost V 0 bases and J 2 bases; bases outside gene matches: 9. Variable domain in full (rest from reference TRBV7-2 and TRBJ1-2): GAGVSQSPSNKVTEKGKDVELRCDPISGHTALYWYRQSLGQGLEFLIYFQGNSAPDKSGLPSDRFSAERTGGSVSTLTIQRTQQEDSAVYLCASSLALWDSKNYGYTFGSGTRLTVV.

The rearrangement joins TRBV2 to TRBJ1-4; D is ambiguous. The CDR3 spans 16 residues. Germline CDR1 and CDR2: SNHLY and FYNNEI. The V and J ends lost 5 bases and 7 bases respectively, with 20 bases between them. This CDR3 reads CASSYLTGDRTEKLFF. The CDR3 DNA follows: TGTGCCAGCAGTTACCTGACTGGAGATCGTACTGAAAAACTGTTTTTT.

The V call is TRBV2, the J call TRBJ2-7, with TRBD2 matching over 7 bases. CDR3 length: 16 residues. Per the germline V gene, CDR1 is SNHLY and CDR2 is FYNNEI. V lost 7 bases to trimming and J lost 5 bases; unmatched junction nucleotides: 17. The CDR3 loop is CASTPATWGGGDEQYF. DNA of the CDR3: TGTGCCAGCACCCCTGCGACTTGGGGGGGTGGGGACGAGCAGTACTTC. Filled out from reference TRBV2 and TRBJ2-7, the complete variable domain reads EPEVTQTPSHQVTQMGQEVILRCVPISNHLYFYWYRQILGQKVEFLVSFYNNEISEKSEIFDDQFSVERPDGSNFTLKIRSTKLEDSAMYFCASTPATWGGGDEQYFGPGTRLTVT.

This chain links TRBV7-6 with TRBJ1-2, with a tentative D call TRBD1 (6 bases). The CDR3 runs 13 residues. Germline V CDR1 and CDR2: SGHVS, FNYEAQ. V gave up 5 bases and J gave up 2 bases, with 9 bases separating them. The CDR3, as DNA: TGTGCCAGCAGCGCGGACAGAAACTATGGCTACACCTTC. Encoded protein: CASSADRNYGYTF.

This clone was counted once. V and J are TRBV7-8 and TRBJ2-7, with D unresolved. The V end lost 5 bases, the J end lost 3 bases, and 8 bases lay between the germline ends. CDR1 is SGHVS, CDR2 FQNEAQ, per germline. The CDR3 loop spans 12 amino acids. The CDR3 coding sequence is TGTGCCAGCAGCCCCCACTACTACGAGCAGTACTTC. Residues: CASSPHYYEQYF.

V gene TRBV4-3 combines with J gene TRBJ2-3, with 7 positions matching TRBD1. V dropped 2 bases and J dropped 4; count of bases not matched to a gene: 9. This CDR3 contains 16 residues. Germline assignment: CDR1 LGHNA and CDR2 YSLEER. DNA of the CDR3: TGCGCCAGCAGCCAAACGTCAGGGGGTAGGTCAGATACGCAGTATTTT. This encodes CASSQTSGGRSDTQYF.

The CDR3 DNA reads TGTGCCAGCAGTTTAGTCCTTTCCGATACGCAGTATTTT. Its protein is CASSLVLSDTQYF. This chain uses TRBV27 with TRBJ2-3, with D unresolved. Trimming pared 2 bases from V and 6 bases from J, leaving 9 bases between. In germline, CDR1 is MNHEY, CDR2 SMNVEV (reference sequence). This CDR3 is 13 amino acids long.

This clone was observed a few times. The CDR3: CASSVRGQYTEAFF. In DNA, the CDR3 is TGTGCCAGCAGTGTGCGGGGGCAGTACACTGAAGCTTTCTTT. V usage is TRBV2 and J usage is TRBJ1-1, with D possibly being TRBD1 (6 bases). CDR3 length: 14 amino acids. CDR1 is SNHLY, CDR2 FYNNEI, per germline. Trimming shortened V by 4 bases and J by 3 bases, and 12 bases separated the two germline ends. Full variable domain (outside the CDR3, taken from reference TRBV2 and TRBJ1-1): EPEVTQTPSHQVTQMGQEVILRCVPISNHLYFYWYRQILGQKVEFLVSFYNNEISEKSEIFDDQFSVERPDGSNFTLKIRSTKLEDSAMYFCASSVRGQYTEAFFGQGTRLTVV.

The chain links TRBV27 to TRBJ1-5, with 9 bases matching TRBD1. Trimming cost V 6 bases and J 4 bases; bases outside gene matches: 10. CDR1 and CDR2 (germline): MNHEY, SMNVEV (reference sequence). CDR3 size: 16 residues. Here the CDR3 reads CASRGGQGLPNQPQHF. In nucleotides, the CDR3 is TGTGCCAGCAGGGGGGGACAGGGACTCCCGAATCAGCCCCAGCATTTT.

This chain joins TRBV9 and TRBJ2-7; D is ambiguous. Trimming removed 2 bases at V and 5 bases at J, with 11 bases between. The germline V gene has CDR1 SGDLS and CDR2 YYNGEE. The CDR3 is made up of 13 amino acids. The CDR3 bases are TGTGCCAGCAGCGTGTGGCCTCGGGACGAGCAGTACTTC. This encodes CASSVWPRDEQYF.

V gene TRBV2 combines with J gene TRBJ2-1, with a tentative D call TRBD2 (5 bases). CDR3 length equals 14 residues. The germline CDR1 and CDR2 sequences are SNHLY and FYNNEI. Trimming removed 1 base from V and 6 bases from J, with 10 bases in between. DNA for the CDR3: TGTGCCAGCAGTGAAGTCGGGGAACTCAATGAGCAGTTCTTC. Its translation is CASSEVGELNEQFF.